This TCR beta chain was identified during a study of shared clonotypes between healthy human individuals. Points on this clone: Its target is unknown. Other nucleotide sequences in the sample specify the same CDR3.

Participating donors were healthy, HIV-negative adults free of recent acute infections or vaccinations. V lost 0 bases and J 2 bases, leaving 4 bases between the germline ends. There are 13 residues in the CDR3. Germline V lookup: CDR1 SEHNR, CDR2 FQNEAQ (reference sequence). Study results and caveats: Four donors had 4% to 6.5% of their naive CD4 clonotypes in common.

As originally analysed: Quality scores were absent from the junction-only immunoSEQ sequences, so filtering differed. Assay: immunoSEQ multiplex PCR; the TCRdb copy retains only in-frame clones and omits some. The V and J calls and clone size are taken from that table; D and trimming were inferred from the DNA. The sample consists of some 1,100,000 clones, 75% to 80% of them appearing once. The V call is TRBV7-9, the J call TRBJ1-2; D call uncertain. The sequence was obtained from a man aged 18 to 29 in good health. Some clones in this sample may be carry-over from other donors' samples. Sequenced sample: memory CD4+ T cells from PBMCs. Subset reported: CD45RA-negative fraction. The DNA of the CDR3 is TGTGCCAGCAGCTTAGCCAGGAACTATGGCTACACCTTC. Protein product: CASSLARNYGYTF.